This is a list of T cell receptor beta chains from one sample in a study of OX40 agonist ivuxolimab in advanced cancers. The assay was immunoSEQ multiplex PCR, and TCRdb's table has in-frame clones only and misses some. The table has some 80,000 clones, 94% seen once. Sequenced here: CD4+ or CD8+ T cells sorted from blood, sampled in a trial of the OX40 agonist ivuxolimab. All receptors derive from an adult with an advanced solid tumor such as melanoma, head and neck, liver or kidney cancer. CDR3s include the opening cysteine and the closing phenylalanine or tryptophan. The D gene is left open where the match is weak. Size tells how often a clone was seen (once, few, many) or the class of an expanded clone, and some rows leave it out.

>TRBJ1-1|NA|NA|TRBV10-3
TGTGCCACACTCAGCGGCACTGAAGCTTTCTTT
CATLSGTEAFF
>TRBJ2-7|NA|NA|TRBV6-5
TGTGCCAGCACCCATTCCTACGAGCAGTACTTC
CASTHSYEQYF
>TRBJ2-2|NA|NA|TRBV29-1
TGCAGCGTTGAATCGGGTGGAACACAGAACACCGGGGAGCTGTTTTTT
CSVESGGTQNTGELFF
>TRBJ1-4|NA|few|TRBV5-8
TGTGCCAGCAGCCCACCGGCCCGTGAAAAACTGTTTTTT
CASSPPAREKLFF
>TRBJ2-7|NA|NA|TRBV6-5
TGTGCCAGCAGTTACGCCGGCCAGTACGAGCAGTACTTC
CASSYAGQYEQYF
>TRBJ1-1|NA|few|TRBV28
TGTGCCAGCAGTTCTTTAGACAGAACTGAAGCTTTCTTT
CASSSLDRTEAFF
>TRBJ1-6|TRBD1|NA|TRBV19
TGTGCCAGTACCCCTAGGACAGGGGATTCACCCCTCCACTTT
CASTPRTGDSPLHF
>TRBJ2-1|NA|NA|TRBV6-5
TGTGCCAGCAGTTACTCGAGGGGGAGTGTTTATGAGCAGTTCTTC
CASSYSRGSVYEQFF
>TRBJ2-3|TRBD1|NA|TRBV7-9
TGTGCCAGCAGCTTAGCGCTCGGACAGGGGGCCGACGCAGATACGCAGTATTTT
CASSLALGQGADADTQYF
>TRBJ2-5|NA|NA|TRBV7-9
TGTGCCAGCAGCCAAGCGGGAGCAGGGGGCGCGGAGACCCAGTACTTC
CASSQAGAGGAETQYF
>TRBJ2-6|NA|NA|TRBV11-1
TGTGCCAGCAGCGGAGCTGGGGCCAACGTCCTGACTTTC
CASSGAGANVLTF
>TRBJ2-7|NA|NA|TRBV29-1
TGCAGCGTTGAAGATCCCGGGACAACCACCTACGAGCAGTACTTC
CSVEDPGTTTYEQYF